This TCR beta chain came from a study of shared clonotypes between healthy human individuals. Study details: Plates per donor: three CD4 naive, three CD4 memory, two CD8 naive, one CD8 memory.

Recent vaccinations or acute infections were absent in the healthy HIV-negative adult donors. Using immunoSEQ multiplex PCR, the repertoire was profiled, and TCRdb retains in-frame clones only, with some absent. In the table there are 1.4 million to 1.5 million clones, more than 95% of which are singletons. In germline, CDR1 is SGHNT, CDR2 YYREEE (reference sequence). Trimming cost V 0 bases and J 5 bases, with 12 bases left between them. This CDR3 region has 14 residues. The rearrangement links TRBV5-4 to TRBJ2-7, with a possible D match to TRBD1 (5 bases). This clonotype was obtained from a man aged 25-40 years in good health. Sequencing used naive CD4+ T cells sorted from blood. Regarding subset: CD45RA+ positively selected. Written as DNA, the CDR3 is TGTGCCAGCAGCTTGGTCCCAGGGTACAACGAGCAGTACTTC. This encodes CASSLVPGYNEQYF.